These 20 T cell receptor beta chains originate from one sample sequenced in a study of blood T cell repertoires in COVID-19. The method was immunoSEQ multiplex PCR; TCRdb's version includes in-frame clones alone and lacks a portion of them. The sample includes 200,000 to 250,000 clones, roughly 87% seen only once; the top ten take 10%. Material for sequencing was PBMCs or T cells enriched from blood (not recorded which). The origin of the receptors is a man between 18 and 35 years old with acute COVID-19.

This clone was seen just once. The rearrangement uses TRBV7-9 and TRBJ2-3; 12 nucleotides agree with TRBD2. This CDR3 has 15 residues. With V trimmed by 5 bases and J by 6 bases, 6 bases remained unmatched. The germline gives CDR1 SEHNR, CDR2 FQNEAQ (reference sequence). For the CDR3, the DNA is TGTGCCAGCAGCCCGCGACTAGCGGGAGTTGATACGCAGTATTTT. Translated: CASSPRLAGVDTQYF.

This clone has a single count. CDR3 sequence (DNA): TGTGCCAGCAGCTTAGAGTTTCAGGGTCGCGGCTACACCTTC. Protein: CASSLEFQGRGYTF. This chain connects TRBV7-9 to TRBJ1-2; D perhaps matches TRBD1 (5 bases). Deletions cut 1 base from V and 8 bases from J, with 14 bases between. The germline V gene has CDR1 SEHNR and CDR2 FQNEAQ (reference sequence). The CDR3 consists of 14 residues. The full variable domain, rest sourced from reference TRBV7-9 and TRBJ1-2, is DTGVSQNPRHKITKRGQNVTFRCDPISEHNRLYWYRQTLGQGPEFLTYFQNEAQLEKSRLLSDRFSAERPKGSFSTLEIQRTEQGDSAMYLCASSLEFQGRGYTFGSGTRLTVV.

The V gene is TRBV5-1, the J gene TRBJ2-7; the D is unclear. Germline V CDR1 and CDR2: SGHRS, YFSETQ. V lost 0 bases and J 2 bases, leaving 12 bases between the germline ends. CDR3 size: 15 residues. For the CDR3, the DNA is TGCGCCAGCAGCTTGGAACAGTTACCACCCTACGAGCAGTACTTC. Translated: CASSLEQLPPYEQYF.

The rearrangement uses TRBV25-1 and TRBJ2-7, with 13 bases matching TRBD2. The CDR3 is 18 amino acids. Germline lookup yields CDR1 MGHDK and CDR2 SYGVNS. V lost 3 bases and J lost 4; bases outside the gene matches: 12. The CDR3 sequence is CASSDFTGTSGTFYEQYF. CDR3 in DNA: TGTGCCAGCAGTGACTTCACAGGGACTAGCGGGACTTTTTACGAGCAGTACTTC.

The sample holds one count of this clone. This chain's CDR3 is CASSDSRDSPNYGYTF. Written as DNA, the CDR3 is TGTGCCAGCAGTGACTCTAGGGACAGCCCTAACTATGGCTACACCTTC. The rearrangement links TRBV25-1 to TRBJ1-2; 7 positions match TRBD1. The CDR3 totals 16 residues. V lost 3 bases and J lost 0; bases outside the gene matches: 7. The germline CDR1 and CDR2 sequences are MGHDK and SYGVNS.

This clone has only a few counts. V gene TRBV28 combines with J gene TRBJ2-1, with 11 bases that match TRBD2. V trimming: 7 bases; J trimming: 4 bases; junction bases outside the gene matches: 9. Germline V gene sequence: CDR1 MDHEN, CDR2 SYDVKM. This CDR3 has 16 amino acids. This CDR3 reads CASKIAGGPSYNEQFF. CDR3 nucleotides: TGTGCCAGCAAGATAGCGGGAGGGCCTTCTTACAATGAGCAGTTCTTC.

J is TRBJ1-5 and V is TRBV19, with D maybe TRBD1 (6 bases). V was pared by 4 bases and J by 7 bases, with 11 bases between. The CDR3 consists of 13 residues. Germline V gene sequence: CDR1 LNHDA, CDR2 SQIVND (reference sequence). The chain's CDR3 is CASSRGLRQPQHF. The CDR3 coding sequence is TGTGCCAGTAGTAGGGGGCTTCGGCAGCCCCAGCATTTT.

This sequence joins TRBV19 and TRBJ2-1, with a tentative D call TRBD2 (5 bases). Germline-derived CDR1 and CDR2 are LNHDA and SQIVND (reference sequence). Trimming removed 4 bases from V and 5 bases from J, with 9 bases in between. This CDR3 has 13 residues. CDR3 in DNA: TGTGCCAGTAGTAAGGACTCGAACAATGAGCAGTTCTTC. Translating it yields CASSKDSNNEQFF.

CDR3 in DNA: TGTGCCAGCAGTTTATCCGCGGGACAGGGGTCCTACAATGAGCAGTTCTTC. It yields the protein CASSLSAGQGSYNEQFF. V is TRBV27 and J is TRBJ2-1; 10 bases agree with TRBD1. Germline trimming cut 0 bases from V and 1 base from J; bases unmatched to any gene: 3. This CDR3 has 17 residues. The V gene's germline CDR1 is MNHEY and CDR2 SMNVEV (reference sequence).

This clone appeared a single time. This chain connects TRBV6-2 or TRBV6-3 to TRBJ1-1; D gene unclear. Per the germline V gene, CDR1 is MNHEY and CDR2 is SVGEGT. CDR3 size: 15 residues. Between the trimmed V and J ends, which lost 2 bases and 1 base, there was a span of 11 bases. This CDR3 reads CASSYTPTGNTEAFF. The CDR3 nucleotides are TGTGCCAGCAGTTACACCCCGACGGGGAACACTGAAGCTTTCTTT.

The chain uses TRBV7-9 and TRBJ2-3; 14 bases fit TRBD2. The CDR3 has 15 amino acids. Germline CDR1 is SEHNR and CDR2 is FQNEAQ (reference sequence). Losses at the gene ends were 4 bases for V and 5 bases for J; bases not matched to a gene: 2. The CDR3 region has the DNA TGTGCCAGCAGCTGGACTAGCGGGAGGTTAGATACGCAGTATTTT. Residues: CASSWTSGRLDTQYF.

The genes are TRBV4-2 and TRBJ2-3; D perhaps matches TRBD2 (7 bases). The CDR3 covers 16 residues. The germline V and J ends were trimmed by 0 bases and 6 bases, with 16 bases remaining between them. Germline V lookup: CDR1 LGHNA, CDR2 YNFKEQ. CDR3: CASSQDRGEGMDTQYF. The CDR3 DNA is TGTGCCAGCAGCCAAGATAGGGGGGAGGGAATGGATACGCAGTATTTT.

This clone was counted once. The CDR3 DNA follows: TGTGCCAGCAGCCGGGGAGGAGGGTATAATGAAAAACTGTTTTTT. It codes for CASSRGGGYNEKLFF. The chain carries TRBV11-3 and TRBJ1-4; no clear D gene. Germline V CDR1 and CDR2: SGHNT, YENEEA. The germline V and J ends were trimmed by 5 bases and 4 bases, with 14 bases remaining between them. This CDR3 has 15 amino acids. The full variable domain, completed using reference TRBV11-3 and TRBJ1-4, is EAGVVQSPRYKIIEKKQPVAFWCNPISGHNTLYWYLQNLGQGPELLIRYENEEAVDDSQLPKDRFSAERLKGVDSTLKIQPAELGDSAVYLCASSRGGGYNEKLFFGSGTQLSVL.

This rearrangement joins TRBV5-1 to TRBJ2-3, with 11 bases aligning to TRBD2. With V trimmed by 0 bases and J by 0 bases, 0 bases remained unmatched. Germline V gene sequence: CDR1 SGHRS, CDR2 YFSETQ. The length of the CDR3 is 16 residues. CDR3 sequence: CASSLGTSGSTDTQYF. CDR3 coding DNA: TGCGCCAGCAGCTTGGGGACTAGCGGGAGCACAGATACGCAGTATTTT.

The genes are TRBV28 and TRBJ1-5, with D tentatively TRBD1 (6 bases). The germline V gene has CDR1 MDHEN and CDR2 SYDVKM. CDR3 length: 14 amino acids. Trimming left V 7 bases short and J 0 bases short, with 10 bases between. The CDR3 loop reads CASIGTYSNQPQHF. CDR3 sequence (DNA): TGTGCCAGCATTGGGACATATAGCAATCAGCCCCAGCATTTT.

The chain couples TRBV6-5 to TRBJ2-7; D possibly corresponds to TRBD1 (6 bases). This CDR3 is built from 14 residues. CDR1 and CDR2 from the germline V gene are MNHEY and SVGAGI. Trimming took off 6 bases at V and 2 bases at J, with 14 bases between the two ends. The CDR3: CASRNPPGAYEQYF. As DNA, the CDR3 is TGTGCCAGCAGGAACCCCCCAGGGGCCTACGAGCAGTACTTC.

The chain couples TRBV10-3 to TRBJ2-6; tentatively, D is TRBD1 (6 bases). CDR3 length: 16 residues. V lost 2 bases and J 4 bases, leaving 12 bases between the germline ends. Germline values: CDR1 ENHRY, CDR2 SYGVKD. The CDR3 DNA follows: TGTGCCATCAGTGAGGGGGGCCGACACGGGGCCAACGTCCTGACTTTC. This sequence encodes CAISEGGRHGANVLTF.

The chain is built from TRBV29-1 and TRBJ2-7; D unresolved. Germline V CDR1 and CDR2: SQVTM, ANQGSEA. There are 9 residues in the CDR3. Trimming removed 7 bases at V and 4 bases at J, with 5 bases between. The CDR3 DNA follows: TGCAGCGGCAGTTACGAGCAGTACTTC. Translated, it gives CSGSYEQYF.

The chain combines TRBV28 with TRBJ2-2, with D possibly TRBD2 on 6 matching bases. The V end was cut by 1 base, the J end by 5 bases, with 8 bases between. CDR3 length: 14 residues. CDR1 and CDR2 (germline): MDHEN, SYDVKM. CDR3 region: CASSLSLATGELFF. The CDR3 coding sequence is TGTGCCAGCAGTTTATCCCTAGCGACCGGGGAGCTGTTTTTT.

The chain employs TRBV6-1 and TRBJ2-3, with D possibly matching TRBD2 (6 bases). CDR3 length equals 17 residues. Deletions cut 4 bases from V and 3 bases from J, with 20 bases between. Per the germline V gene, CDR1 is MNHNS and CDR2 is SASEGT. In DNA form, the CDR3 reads TGTGCCAGCAGTGCTCCACCTGGGGGGAGTGGAACAGATACGCAGTATTTT. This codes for CASSAPPGGSGTDTQYF.